The clone carrying this T cell receptor beta chain was observed a single time. The sample originates from a study of blood T cell repertoires in COVID-19. Repertoires were generated with immunoSEQ multiplex PCR, while TCRdb's copy carries only in-frame clones and drops some. The table records about 210,000 clones, approximately 81% of them present only once. The origin of this receptor is a woman aged 45 to 65 with acute COVID-19. Sequences were obtained from PBMCs or T cells enriched from blood (not recorded which).

CDR3 bases: TGTGCCACCAGCAGACCGTCCAGTTGGGAGACCCAGTACTTC. Translation gives CATSRPSSWETQYF. The chain is built from TRBV15 and TRBJ2-5; D gene uncertain. Trimming shortened V by 2 bases and J by 5 bases, and 12 bases separated the two germline ends. CDR1 LNHNV and CDR2 YYDKDF come from the germline V gene (reference sequence). There are 14 residues in the CDR3.